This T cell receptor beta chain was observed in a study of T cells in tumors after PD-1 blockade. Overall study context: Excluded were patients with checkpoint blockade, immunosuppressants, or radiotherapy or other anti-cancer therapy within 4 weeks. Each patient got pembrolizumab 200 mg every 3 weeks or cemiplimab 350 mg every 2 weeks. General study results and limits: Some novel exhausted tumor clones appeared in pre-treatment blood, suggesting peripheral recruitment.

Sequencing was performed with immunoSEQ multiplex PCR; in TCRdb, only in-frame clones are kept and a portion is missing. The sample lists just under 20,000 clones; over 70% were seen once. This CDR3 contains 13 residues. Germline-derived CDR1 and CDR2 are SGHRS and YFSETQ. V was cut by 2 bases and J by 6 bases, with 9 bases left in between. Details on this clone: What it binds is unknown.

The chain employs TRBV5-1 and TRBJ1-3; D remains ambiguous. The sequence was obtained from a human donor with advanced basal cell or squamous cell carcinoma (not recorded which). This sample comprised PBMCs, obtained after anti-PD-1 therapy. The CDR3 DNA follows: TGCGCCAGCAGCTTAACTCGAGAAAACACCATATATTTT. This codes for CASSLTRENTIYF.